The text below deals with one T cell receptor (beta chain). This record belongs to a study of blood T cell repertoires in COVID-19. The wider study: The United States, Italy and Spain supplied acute and convalescent COVID-19 samples. In each case, the material was cDNA or gDNA derived from T cells, B-cell-depleted T cells, or PBMCs.

In the authors' methods: Quantification of nucleated cells was approximated via reference gene primer amplification. TCRdb's table, derived via immunoSEQ multiplex PCR, lists solely in-frame clones and lacks some. The V and J calls and clone size are taken from that table; D and trimming were inferred from the DNA. This sample has 150,000 to 200,000 clones, with about four fifths found just once. The ends were cut back, 3 bases at V and 1 base at J, with 7 bases in the middle. Germline-derived CDR1 and CDR2 are LNHDA and SQIVND (reference sequence). The CDR3 has 14 residues. The source material was peripheral blood. This TCR derives from a man aged 55 to 70 with acute or convalescent COVID-19. The chain uses TRBV19 and TRBJ1-5; D is unclear. In DNA form, the CDR3 reads TGTGCCAGTAGTATTTCAGGAAGCAATCAGCCCCAGCATTTT. Its protein is CASSISGSNQPQHF.